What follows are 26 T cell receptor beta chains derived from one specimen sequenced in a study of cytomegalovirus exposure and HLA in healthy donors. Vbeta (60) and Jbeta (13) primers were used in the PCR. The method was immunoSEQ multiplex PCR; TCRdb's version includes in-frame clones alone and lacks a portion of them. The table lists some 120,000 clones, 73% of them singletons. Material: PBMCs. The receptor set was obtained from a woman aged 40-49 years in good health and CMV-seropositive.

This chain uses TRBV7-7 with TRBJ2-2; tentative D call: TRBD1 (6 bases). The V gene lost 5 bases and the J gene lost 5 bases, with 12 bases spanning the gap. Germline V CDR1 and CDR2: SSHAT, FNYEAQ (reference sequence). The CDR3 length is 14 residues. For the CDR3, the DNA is TGTGCCAGCAGCCTGTCAGGGGTAACCGGGGAGCTGTTTTTT. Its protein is CASSLSGVTGELFF.

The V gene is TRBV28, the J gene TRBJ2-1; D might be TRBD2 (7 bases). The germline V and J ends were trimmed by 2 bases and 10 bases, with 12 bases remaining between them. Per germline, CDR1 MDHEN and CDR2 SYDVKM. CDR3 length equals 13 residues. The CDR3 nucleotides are TGTGCCAGCAGTTTAGGGAGGGGGTTGGAGCAGTTCTTC. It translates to CASSLGRGLEQFF.

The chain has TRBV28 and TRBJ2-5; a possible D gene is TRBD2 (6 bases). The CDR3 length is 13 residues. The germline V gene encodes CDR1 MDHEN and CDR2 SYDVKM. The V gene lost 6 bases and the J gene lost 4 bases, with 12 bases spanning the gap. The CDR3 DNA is TGTGCCAGCAGCCCCACGGGGGTAGAGACCCAGTACTTC. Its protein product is CASSPTGVETQYF.

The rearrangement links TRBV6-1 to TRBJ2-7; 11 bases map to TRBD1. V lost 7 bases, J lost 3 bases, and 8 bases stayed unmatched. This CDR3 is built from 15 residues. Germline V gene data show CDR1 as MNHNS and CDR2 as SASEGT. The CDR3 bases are TGTGCCAGCACGAAGCCCGGGACAGGGGGCTACGAGCAGTACTTC. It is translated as CASTKPGTGGYEQYF.

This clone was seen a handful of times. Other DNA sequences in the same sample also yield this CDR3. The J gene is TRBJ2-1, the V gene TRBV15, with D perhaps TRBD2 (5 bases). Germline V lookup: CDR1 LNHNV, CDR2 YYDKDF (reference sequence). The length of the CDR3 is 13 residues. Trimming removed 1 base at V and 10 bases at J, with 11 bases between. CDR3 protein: CATSRVPSGEQFF. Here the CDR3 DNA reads TGTGCCACCAGCAGAGTTCCCTCGGGGGAGCAGTTCTTC.

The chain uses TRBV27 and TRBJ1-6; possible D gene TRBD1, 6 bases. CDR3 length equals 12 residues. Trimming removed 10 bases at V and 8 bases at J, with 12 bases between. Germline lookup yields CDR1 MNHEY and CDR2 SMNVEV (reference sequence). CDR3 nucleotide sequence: TGTGCCACCCAGGGGTGGCATTCACCCCTCCACTTT. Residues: CATQGWHSPLHF.

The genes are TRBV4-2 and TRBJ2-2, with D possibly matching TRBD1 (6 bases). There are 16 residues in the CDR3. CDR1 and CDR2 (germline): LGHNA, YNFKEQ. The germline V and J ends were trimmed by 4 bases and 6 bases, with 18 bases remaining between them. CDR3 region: CASSLQQGNGAGELFF. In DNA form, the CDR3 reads TGTGCCAGCAGCCTACAACAGGGAAATGGGGCCGGGGAGCTGTTTTTT.

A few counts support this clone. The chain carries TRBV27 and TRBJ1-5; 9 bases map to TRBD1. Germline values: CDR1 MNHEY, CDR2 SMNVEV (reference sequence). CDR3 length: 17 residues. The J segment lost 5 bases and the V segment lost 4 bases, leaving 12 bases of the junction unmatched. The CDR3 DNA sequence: TGTGCCAGCAGTTGGGGCAACACAGGGGGCCGGGATCAGCCCCAGCATTTT. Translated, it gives CASSWGNTGGRDQPQHF.

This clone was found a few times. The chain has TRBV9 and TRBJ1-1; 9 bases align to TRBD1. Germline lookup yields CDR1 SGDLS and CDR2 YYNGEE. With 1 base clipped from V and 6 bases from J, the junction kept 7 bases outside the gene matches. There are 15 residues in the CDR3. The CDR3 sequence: CASSVRDREGSEAFF. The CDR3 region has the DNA TGTGCCAGCAGCGTAAGGGACAGGGAAGGGTCTGAAGCTTTCTTT.

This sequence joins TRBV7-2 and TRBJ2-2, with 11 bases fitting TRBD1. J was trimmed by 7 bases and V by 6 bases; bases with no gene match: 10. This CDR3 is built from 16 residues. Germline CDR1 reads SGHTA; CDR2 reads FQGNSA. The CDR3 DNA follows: TGTGCCAGCAGTCCGGGACAGGGGGGATATGGCGGGGAGCTGTTTTTT. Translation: CASSPGQGGYGGELFF.

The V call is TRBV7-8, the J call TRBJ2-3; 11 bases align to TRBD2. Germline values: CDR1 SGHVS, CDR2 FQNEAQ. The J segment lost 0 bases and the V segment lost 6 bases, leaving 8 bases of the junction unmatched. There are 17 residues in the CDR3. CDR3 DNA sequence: TGTGCCAGCAGTTCGACTAGCGGGGTCACTAGCACAGATACGCAGTATTTT. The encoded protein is CASSSTSGVTSTDTQYF.

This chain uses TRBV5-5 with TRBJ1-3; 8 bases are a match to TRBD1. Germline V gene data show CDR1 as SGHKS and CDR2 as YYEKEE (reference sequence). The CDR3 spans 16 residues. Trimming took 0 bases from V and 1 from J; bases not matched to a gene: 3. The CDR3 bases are TGTGCCAGCAGCTTGGGACAGGGGTATTCTGGAAACACCATATATTTT. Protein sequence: CASSLGQGYSGNTIYF.

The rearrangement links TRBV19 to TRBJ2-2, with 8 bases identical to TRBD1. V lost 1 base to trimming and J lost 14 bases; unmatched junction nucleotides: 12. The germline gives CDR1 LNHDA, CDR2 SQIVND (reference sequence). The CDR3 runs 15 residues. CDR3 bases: TGTGCCAGTAGTATAGCCAGGGGTCAGGGGGCTCTCCTGTTTTTT. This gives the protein CASSIARGQGALLFF.

The CDR3: CASSPLRDMNTEAFF. In DNA, the CDR3 is TGTGCCAGCTCACCACTTAGGGACATGAACACTGAAGCTTTCTTT. The chain couples TRBV18 to TRBJ1-1, with D tentatively TRBD1 (6 bases). Between the trimmed V and J ends, which lost 1 base and 0 bases, there was a span of 9 bases. Germline CDR1 and CDR2: KGHSH and LQKENI. The CDR3 is 15 amino acids.

The CDR3 sequence: CASSISGMGLNTEAFF. CDR3 DNA sequence: TGTGCCAGTAGTATTTCAGGGATGGGATTAAACACTGAAGCTTTCTTT. This chain connects TRBV19 to TRBJ1-1, with a tentative D call TRBD1 (5 bases). The V end lost 3 bases, the J end lost 2 bases, and 16 bases lay between the germline ends. Germline CDR1 LNHDA, CDR2 SQIVND (reference sequence). There are 16 residues in the CDR3.

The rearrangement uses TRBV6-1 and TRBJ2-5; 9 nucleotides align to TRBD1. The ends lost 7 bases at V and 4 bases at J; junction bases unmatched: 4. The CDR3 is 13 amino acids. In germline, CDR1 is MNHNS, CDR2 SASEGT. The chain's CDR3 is CASTLTGGETQYF. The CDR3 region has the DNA TGTGCCAGCACCTTGACAGGGGGAGAGACCCAGTACTTC.

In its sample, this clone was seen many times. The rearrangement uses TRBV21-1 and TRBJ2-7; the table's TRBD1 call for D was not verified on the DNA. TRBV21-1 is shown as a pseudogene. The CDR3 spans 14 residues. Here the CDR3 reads CASSKGVQGYEQYF. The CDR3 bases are TGTGCCAGCAGCAAAGGGGTACAGGGATACGAGCAGTACTTC.

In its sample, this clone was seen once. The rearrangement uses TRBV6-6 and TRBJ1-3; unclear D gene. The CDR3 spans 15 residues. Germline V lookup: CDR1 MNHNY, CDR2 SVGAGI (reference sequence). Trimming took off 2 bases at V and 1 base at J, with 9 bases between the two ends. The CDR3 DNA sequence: TGTGCCAGCAGTTACCGCGAGGGATCTGGAAACACCATATATTTT. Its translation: CASSYREGSGNTIYF.

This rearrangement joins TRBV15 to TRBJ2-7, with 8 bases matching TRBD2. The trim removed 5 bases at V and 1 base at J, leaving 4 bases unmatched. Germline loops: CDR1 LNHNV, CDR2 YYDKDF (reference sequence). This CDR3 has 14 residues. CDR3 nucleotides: TGTGCCACCAGCTCACGACTAGCGTCCTACGAGCAGTACTTC. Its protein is CATSSRLASYEQYF.

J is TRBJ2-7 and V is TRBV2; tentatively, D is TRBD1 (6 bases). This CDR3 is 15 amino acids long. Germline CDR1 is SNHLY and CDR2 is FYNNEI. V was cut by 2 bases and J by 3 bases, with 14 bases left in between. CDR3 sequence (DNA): TGTGCCAGCAGTGAAAATCGGGACACAATCTACGAGCAGTACTTC. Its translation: CASSENRDTIYEQYF.

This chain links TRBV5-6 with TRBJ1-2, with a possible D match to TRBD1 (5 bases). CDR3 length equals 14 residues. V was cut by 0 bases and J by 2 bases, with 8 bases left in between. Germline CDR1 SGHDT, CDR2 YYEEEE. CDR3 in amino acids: CASSLVQVNYGYTF. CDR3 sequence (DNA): TGTGCCAGCAGCTTGGTACAGGTCAACTATGGCTACACCTTC.

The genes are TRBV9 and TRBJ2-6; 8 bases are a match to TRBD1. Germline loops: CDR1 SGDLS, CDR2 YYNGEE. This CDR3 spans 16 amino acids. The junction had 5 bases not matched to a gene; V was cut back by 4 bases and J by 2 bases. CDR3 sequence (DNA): TGTGCCAGCAGCCAAAGGACAGGGCCTGGGGCCAACGTCCTGACTTTC. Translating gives CASSQRTGPGANVLTF. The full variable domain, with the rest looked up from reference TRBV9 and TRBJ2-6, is DSGVTQTPKHLITATGQRVTLRCSPRSGDLSVYWYQQSLDQGLQFLIQYYNGEERAKGNILERFSAQQFPDLHSELNLSSLELGDSALYFCASSQRTGPGANVLTFGAGSRLTVL.

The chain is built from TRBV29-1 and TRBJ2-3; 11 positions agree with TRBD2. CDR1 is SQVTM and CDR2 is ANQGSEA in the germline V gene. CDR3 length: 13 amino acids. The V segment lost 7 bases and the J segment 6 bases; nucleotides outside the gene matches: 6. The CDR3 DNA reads TGCAGCGCTTTAGCGGGAGGGCGGGATACGCAGTATTTT. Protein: CSALAGGRDTQYF.

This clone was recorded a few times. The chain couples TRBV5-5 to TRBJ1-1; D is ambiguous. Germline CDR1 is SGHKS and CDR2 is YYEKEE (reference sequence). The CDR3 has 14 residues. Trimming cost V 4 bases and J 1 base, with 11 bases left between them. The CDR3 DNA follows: TGTGCCAGCAGCCCCATACACAGGAACACTGAAGCTTTCTTT. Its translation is CASSPIHRNTEAFF.

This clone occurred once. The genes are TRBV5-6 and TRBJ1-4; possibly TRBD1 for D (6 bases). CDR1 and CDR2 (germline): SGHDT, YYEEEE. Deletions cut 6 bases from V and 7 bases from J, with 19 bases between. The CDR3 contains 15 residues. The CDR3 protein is CASNLGGAIGEKLFF. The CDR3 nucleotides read TGTGCCAGCAACCTGGGGGGGGCGATCGGTGAAAAACTGTTTTTT.

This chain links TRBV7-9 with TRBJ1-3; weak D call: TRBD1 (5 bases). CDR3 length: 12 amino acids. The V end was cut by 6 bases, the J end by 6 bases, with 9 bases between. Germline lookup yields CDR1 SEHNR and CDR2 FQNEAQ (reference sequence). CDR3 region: CASSLDTNTIYF. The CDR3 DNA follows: TGTGCCAGCAGTTTGGACACAAACACCATATATTTT.